The sequence of this TCR beta chain was determined in a study of human T cells and chemical hapten exposure (dated by TCRdb to about 2021). At the level of the whole study: For sensitization, 2% DPC in acetone was applied to a roughly 2 cm by roughly 2 cm area of upper inner arm skin. Patients additionally received weekly therapeutic DPC doses to the scalp throughout the approximately 25-week study period. Patch testing was done on the upper back using Finn chambers containing 0.01% DPC, and results were scored after 6 days according to International Contact Dermatitis Research Group standards. Alopecia areata with under or over 50% scalp involvement, alopecia totalis and alopecia universalis were represented in the patient cohort, which was mostly female. Libraries were combined into a pool for sequencing, and differences in TCR yield between samples came mainly from small differences in library volumes within the pool. This study followed changes in the peripheral blood TCR repertoire in vivo during primary and secondary sensitization of alopecia patients to the hapten diphenylcyclopropenone (DPC). Patient blood was sampled pre-sensitization (week 0) and at 2, 6 and about 24 weeks after DPC sensitization. Some 29 alopecia patients provided blood for TCR sequencing at one to four time points (pre-sensitization, 2, 6 and 24 weeks).

Libraries came from RACE. The reads were generated on a NextSeq 500. During library preparation, unique molecular identifiers were attached to individual cDNA molecules so that TCRs could be counted in a quantitative, reproducible way. For every blood RNA sample, sequencing covered both the TCR alpha and TCR beta chains. Under the source paper's analysis protocol: Samples had a median of approximately 96,000 TCRs, with a range from roughly 23,224 to 700,000. The Decombinator software suite was used to annotate the V, J and CDR3 of the TCR reads. For PS versus PT1 abundance plots, all samples were subsampled to the same number of TCRs (28,000). TCRs were defined as expanded if absent before sensitization and observed at least eight times at the 2-week time point. The raw public data were reprocessed by TCRdb itself: fastp quality trimming at Q25, MiXCR clonotype calling, in-frame beta chains only. When rows share a CDR3 protein, they turn into one entry using the most common DNA and genes. The authors' filters were not applied to this entry. Recorded for this sample are about 59,000 distinct CDR3 sequences; around 11% of them occurred a single time. Of the sample, 3% to 4.5% is held by the ten largest clones.

In this sample, this clonotype turned up many times. Its antigen is not yet known. Base qualities are missing; no much larger clone stands one base away. In light of the paper, this sample's time point label describes: pre-sensitization, week 0. This sample's treatment or condition label indicates: therapeutic diphenylcyclopropenone sensitization with weekly scalp DPC. At each patch-test visit, blood was drawn before the patch test was applied. Patients were eligible if aged 18 to 70, diagnosed with alopecia and judged suitable for DPC therapy, and pregnant patients were excluded. Total RNA was isolated from unfractionated whole blood collected in Tempus Blood RNA tubes. V was cut back by 3 bases and J by 3 bases, leaving a gap of 9 bases between them. The CDR3 contains 13 residues, cysteine and phenylalanine counted. Of the read, only the CDR3 DNA is kept; its 39 bases are in frame from base 1. CDR1 and CDR2 were assigned from the germline V gene as SQVTM and ANQGSEA.

Study-wide findings and limitations: No change with DPC sensitization was found in the number of TCRs above 1 in 1000 frequency, and no evidence of global repertoire structure alterations was found. The number of PT1 expanded TCRs positively correlated with patch test score, significant at thresholds 8, 16 and 32 but not 4. After repeated subsampling, the strength of the expansion versus patch-test correlation and the threshold at which it became significant changed. Compared with pre-sensitization or healthy control sets, expanded TCRs formed significantly more large CDR3 similarity clusters, which is consistent with antigen-driven responses. All patients had alopecia, a presumed autoimmune disease, so their immune response might differ from that of healthy individuals.

This receptor was taken from a woman aged 35 to 49 with alopecia areata. Some clones in this sample may be carry-over from other donors' samples. The source was whole blood, collected in connection with sensitization to the hapten diphenylcyclopropenone (DPC). This receptor chain uses TRBV29-1 and TRBJ2-1; the D gene is not confidently resolved. The CDR3 amino acid sequence is: CSVEGSGYNEQFF. The nucleotide sequence reads as follows: TGCAGCGTTGAGGGCAGTGGCTACAATGAGCAGTTCTTC.